A selection of T cell receptor beta chains follows, all from one sample in a study of T-cell memory formation after mild COVID-19. TCRdb processed the 5' RACE reads anew with MiXCR; each CDR3 protein has one entry. The table records approximately 580,000 distinct CDR3 sequences, roughly 22% of them present only once. The specimen was PBMCs or a T cell subset sorted from them (not recorded which). The receptors shown here come from an adult woman who had mild COVID-19 (a few samples of this study predate the infection). Cell type and time point are not known. Both conserved end residues are part of each CDR3.

TRBV2	TRBJ2-1	CASRDTSGSLNEQFF
TRBV29-1	TRBJ2-2	CSIRSEGGTGELFF
TRBV7-9	TRBJ2-7	CASSPTHPRGGSYEQYF
TRBV30	TRBJ1-2	CAWTNRGGYTF
TRBV9	TRBJ2-1	CASSPSGSGVNEQFF
TRBV7-9	TRBJ1-1	CASSPRLGSTTEAFF
TRBV4-1	TRBJ2-2	CAARFPNTGELFF
TRBV30	TRBJ2-2	CPLKGCGRPTGELFF
TRBV6-2/TRBV6-3	TRBJ2-1	CASSQRVPDPLRSKREGPNEQFF
TRBV19	TRBJ2-7	CASSPTSGRILYYEQYF
TRBV5-1	TRBJ2-1	CASSRAGQDYNEQFF
TRBV7-2	TRBJ1-5	CASSLGGLNQPQHF
TRBV4-2	TRBJ2-1	CASSFPGDGRGALGDEQFF
TRBV12-3/TRBV12-4	TRBJ2-3	CASGRLAGTDTQYF
TRBV24-1	TRBJ1-2	CATSPSVYTNDYNYGYTF
TRBV20-1	TRBJ2-3	CSASAGPSTDTQYF
TRBV6-5	TRBJ1-4	CASSYQHGEKLFF
TRBV5-6	TRBJ1-5	CASSRRTGGLSNQPQHF
TRBV20-1	TRBJ1-4	CSARATDKLFF
TRBV4-3	TRBJ1-1	CASSHGTVNTEAFF
TRBV13	TRBJ1-4	CASSGQGTNEKLFF
TRBV4-1	TRBJ2-5	CASSQASGGGETQYF
TRBV7-2	TRBJ2-2	CASSSQGRLNTWELFF
TRBV7-3	TRBJ2-1	CASSQTIAGRQFF
TRBV12-3/TRBV12-4	TRBJ1-2	CASNPPFPGGYTF
TRBV7-3	TRBJ2-7	CASSEYRESEQYF
TRBV19	TRBJ2-7	CASSRPGQSSYEQYF
TRBV5-1	TRBJ1-3	CASSLDEASGNTIYF
TRBV5-1	TRBJ2-1	CASSLAGVNEQFF
TRBV3-1	TRBJ2-1	CASSPWTSSSYNEQFF
TRBV7-8	TRBJ2-5	CASSSLVLQETQYF
TRBV25-1	TRBJ2-1	CASRTSDPDGHNEQFF
TRBV12-3/TRBV12-4	TRBJ2-5	CASSLSGREETQYF
TRBV12-3/TRBV12-4	TRBJ1-2	CASRPRTGGNYGYTF
TRBV27	TRBJ2-5	CASSALLGFTETQYF
TRBV7-2	TRBJ1-1	CASSWKQGFGEAFF
TRBV18	TRBJ2-2	CASSARTAPNTGELFF
TRBV11-3	TRBJ2-4	CASSSPGTGWENIQYF
TRBV4-2	TRBJ2-7	CASSQDFAQGARDEQYF
TRBV7-8	TRBJ2-3	CATLPRLAGDDTQYF
TRBV20-1	TRBJ2-1	CSAVEGYNEQFF
TRBV5-1	TRBJ2-3	CASSRDVGADTQYF